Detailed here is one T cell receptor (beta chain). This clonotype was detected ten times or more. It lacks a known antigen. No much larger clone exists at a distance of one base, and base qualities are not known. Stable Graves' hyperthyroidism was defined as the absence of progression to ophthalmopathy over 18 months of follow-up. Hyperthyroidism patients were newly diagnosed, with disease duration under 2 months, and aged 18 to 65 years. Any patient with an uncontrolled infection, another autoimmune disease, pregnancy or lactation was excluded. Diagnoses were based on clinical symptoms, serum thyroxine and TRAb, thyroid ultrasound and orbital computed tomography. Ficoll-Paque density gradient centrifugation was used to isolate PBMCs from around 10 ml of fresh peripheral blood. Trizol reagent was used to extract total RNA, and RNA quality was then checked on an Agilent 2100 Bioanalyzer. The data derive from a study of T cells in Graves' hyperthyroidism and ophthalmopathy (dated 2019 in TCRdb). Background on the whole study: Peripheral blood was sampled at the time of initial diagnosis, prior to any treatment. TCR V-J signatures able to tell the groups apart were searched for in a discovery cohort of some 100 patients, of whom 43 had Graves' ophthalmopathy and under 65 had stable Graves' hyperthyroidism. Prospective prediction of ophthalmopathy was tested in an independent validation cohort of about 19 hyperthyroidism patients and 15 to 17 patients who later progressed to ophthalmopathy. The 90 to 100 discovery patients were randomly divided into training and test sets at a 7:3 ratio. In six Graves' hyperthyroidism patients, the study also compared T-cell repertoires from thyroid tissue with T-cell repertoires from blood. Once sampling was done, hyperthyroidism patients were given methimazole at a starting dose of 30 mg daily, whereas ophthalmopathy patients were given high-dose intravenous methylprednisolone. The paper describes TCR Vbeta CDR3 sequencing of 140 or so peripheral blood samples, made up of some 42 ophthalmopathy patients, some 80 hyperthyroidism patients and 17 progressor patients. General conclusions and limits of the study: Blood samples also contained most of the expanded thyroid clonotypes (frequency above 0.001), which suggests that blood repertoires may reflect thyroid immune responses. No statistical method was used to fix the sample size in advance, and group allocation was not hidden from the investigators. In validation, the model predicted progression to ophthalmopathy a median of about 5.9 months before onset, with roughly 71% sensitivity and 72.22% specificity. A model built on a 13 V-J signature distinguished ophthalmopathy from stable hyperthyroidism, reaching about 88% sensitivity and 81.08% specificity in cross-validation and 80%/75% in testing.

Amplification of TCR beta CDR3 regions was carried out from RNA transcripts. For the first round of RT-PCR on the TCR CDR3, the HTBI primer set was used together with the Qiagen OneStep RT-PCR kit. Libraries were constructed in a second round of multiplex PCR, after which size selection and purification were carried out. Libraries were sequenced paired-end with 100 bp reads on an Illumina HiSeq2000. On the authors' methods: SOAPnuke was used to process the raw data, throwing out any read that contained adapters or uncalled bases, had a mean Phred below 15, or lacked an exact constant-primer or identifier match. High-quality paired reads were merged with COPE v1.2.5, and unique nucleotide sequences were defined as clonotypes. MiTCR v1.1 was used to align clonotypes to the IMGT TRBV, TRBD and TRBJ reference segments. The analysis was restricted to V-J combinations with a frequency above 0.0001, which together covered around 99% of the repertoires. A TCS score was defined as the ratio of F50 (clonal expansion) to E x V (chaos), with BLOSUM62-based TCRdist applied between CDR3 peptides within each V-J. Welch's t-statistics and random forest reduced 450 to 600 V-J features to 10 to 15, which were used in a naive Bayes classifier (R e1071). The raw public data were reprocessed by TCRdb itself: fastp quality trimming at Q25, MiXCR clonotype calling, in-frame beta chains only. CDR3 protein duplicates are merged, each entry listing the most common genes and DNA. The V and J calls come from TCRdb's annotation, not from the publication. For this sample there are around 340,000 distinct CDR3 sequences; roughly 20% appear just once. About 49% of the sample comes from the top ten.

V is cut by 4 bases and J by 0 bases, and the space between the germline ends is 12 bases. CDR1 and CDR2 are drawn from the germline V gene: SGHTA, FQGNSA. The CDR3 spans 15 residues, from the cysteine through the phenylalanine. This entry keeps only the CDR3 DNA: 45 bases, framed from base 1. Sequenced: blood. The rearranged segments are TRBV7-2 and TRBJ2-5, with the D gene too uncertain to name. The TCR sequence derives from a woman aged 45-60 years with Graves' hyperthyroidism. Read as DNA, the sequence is TGTGCCAGCAGCTCCAACCGGGTGTACCAAGAGACCCAGTACTTC. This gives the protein CASSSNRVYQETQYF.